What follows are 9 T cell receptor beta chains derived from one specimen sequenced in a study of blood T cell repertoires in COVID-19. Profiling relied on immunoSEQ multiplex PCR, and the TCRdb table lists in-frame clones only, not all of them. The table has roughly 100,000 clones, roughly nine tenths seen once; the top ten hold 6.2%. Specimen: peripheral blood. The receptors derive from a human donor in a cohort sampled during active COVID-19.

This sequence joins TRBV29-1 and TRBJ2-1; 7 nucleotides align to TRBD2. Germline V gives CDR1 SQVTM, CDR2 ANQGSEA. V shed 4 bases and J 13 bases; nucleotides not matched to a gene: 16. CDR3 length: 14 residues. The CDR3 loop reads CSVVLGGSHMGQFF. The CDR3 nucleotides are TGCAGCGTTGTTTTGGGCGGGAGCCACATGGGACAGTTCTTC.

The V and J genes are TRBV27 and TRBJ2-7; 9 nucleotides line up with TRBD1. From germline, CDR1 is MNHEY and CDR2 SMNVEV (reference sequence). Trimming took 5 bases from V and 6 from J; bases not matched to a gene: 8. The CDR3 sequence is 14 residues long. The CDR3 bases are TGTGCCAGCAGTGTAACAGGGGGCGGAGGCGAGCAGTACTTC. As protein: CASSVTGGGGEQYF.

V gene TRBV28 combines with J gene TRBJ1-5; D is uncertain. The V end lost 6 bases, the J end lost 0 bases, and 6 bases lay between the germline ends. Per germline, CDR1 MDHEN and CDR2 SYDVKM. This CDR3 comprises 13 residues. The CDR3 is CASRRASNQPQHF. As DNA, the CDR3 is TGTGCCAGCAGGAGGGCTAGCAATCAGCCCCAGCATTTT.

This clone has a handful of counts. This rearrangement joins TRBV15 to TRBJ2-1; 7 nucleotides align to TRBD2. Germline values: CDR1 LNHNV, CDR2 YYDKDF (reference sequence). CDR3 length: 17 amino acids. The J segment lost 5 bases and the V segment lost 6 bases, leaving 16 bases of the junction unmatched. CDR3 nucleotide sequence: TGTGCCACCAGATTGGACGCCGGCGGGAGATGGAACAATGAGCAGTTCTTC. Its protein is CATRLDAGGRWNNEQFF. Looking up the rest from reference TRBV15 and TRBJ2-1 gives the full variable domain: DAMVIQNPRYQVTQFGKPVTLSCSQTLNHNVMYWYQQKSSQAPKLLFHYYDKDFNNEADTPDNFQSRRPNTSFCFLDIRSPGLGDTAMYLCATRLDAGGRWNNEQFFGPGTRLTVL.

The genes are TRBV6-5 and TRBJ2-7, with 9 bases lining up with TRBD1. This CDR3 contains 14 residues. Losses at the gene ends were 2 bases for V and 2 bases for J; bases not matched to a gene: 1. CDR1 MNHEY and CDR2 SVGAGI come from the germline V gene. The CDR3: CASSYRDRAYEQYF. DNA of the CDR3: TGTGCCAGCAGTTACAGGGACAGGGCCTACGAGCAGTACTTC.

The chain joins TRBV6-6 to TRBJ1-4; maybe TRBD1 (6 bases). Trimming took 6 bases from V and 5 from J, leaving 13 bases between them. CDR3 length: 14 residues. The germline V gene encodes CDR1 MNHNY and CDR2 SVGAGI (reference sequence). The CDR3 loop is CASRYGQTNEKLFF. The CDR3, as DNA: TGTGCCAGCAGGTACGGACAGACCAATGAAAAACTGTTTTTT.

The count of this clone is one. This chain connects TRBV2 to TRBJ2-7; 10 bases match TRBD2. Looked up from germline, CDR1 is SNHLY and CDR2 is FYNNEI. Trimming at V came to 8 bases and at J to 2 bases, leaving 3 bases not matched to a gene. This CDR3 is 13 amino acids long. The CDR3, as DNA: TGTGCCAGCGTAGCGGGGGGAGCCTACGAGCAGTACTTC. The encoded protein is CASVAGGAYEQYF. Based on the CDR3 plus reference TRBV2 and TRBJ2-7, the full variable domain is EPEVTQTPSHQVTQMGQEVILRCVPISNHLYFYWYRQILGQKVEFLVSFYNNEISEKSEIFDDQFSVERPDGSNFTLKIRSTKLEDSAMYFCASVAGGAYEQYFGPGTRLTVT.

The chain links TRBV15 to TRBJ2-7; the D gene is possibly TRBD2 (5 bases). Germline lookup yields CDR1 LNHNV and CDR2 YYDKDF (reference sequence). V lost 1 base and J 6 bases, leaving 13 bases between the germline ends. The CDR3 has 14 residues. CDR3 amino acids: CATSRASGGLEQYF. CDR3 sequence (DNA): TGTGCCACCAGCAGAGCGAGCGGTGGTCTCGAGCAGTACTTC.

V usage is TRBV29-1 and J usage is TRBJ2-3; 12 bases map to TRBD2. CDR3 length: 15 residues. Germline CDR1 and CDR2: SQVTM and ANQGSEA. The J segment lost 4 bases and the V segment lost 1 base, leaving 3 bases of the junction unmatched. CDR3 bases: TGCAGCGTTGAAGGACTAGCGGGAGTGTCAGATACGCAGTATTTT. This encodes CSVEGLAGVSDTQYF.